The T cell receptor beta chain described here comes from a study of cytomegalovirus exposure and HLA in healthy donors. The study's findings and limits: Confirmation was obtained in vitro that three CMV-associated chains are specific for CMV antigens. The finding came from a later analysis; first-cohort TCR clusters tended to co-occur in the approximately 120 validation repertoires.

CDR3 length equals 17 residues. The junction had 10 bases not matched to a gene; V was cut back by 4 bases and J by 4 bases. Germline CDR1 MNHEY, CDR2 SMNVEV (reference sequence). Using immunoSEQ multiplex PCR, the repertoire was profiled, and TCRdb retains in-frame clones only, with some absent. The table includes 250,000 to 350,000 clones, approximately 90% detected once. About this clone itself: Antigen specificity is unknown.

The sequence came from a woman younger than 30 in good health and CMV-seronegative. The sequenced sample consisted of PBMCs. This chain uses TRBV27 with TRBJ2-3; 11 bases are shared with TRBD2. Here the CDR3 reads CASSSPLAGGSPDTQYF. CDR3 nucleotide sequence: TGTGCCAGCAGTTCCCCGCTAGCGGGAGGTTCGCCAGATACGCAGTATTTT.